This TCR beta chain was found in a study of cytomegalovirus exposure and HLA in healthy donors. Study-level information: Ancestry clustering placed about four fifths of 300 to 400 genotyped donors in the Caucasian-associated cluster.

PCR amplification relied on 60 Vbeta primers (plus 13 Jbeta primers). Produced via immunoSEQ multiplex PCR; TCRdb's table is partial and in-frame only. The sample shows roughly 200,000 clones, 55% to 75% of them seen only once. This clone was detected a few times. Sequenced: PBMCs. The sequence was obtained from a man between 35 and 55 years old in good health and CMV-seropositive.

The chain's CDR3 is CASSQMGRGNQETQYF. For the CDR3, the DNA is TGCGCCAGCAGCCAAATGGGGCGGGGGAACCAAGAGACCCAGTACTTC. The gene calls are TRBV4-1 and TRBJ2-5, with 7 positions matching TRBD2. Germline CDR1 is MGHRA and CDR2 is YSYEKL. The CDR3 is 16 amino acids. Trimming cost V 2 bases and J 0 bases; bases outside gene matches: 6.